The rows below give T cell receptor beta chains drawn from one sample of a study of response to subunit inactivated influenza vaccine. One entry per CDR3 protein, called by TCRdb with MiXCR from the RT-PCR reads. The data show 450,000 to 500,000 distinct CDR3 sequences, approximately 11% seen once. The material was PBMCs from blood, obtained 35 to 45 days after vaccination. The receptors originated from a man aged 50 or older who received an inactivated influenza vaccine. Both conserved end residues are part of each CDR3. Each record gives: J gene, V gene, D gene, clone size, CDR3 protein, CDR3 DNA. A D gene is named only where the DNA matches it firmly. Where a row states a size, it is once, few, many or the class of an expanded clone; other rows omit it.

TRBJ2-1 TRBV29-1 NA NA CSAGPANNEQFF TGCAGCGCTGGCCCCGCTAACAATGAGCAGTTCTTC
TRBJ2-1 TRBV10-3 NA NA CAISERIVRFSYEQFF TGTGCCATCAGTGAGAGGATAGTCCGCTTTTCTTATGAGCAGTTCTTC
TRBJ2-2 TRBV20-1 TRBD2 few CSGRELVTGELFF TGCAGTGGGCGGGAGTTGGTAACCGGGGAGCTGTTTTTT
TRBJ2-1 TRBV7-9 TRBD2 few CASSLSGGRGYNEQFF TGTGCCAGCAGCTTAAGCGGCGGGAGAGGTTACAATGAGCAGTTCTTC
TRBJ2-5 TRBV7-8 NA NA CASSRSPGGETQYF TGTGCCAGCAGCCGGAGCCCAGGGGGGGAGACCCAGTACTTC
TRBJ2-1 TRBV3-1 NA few CASNDPGSYNEQFF TGTGCCAGCAACGACCCTGGCTCCTACAATGAGCAGTTCTTC
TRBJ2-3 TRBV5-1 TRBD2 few CASSFGTSGRQDTQYF TGCGCCAGCAGCTTCGGGACTAGCGGGCGTCAGGATACGCAGTATTTT
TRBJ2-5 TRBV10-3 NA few CAISGPGQNRAETQYF TGTGCCATCAGTGGGCCTGGACAGAATCGGGCGGAGACCCAGTACTTC
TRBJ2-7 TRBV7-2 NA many CASSLAYGTRRRQYF TGTGCCAGCAGCTTAGCATACGGGACACGCCGGCGGCAGTACTTC
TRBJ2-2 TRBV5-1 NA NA CASSLLQWGTGELFF TGCGCCAGCAGCTTGTTACAGTGGGGCACCGGGGAGCTGTTTTTT